Sequencing of this TCR beta chain was carried out in a study of shared clonotypes between healthy human individuals (dated by TCRdb to 2020 to 2022). About the full investigation: Two women and a few men aged 18 to 49 years were included in the cohort. To increase sequencing depth and limit assay-specific biases, different laboratories used diverse techniques to prepare libraries and sequence TCR repertoires. Per donor, three plates each were used for CD4 naive and CD4 memory, two for CD8 naive, and one for CD8 memory. Leukapheresis yielded between about 0.94 and 8.9 billion PBMCs per donor. To estimate repertoire size and how much clonotype sharing occurs between individuals, the study deeply sequenced the blood TCR repertoires of about five healthy adults. What the authors observed across the whole study: Sharing across a handful of donors was observed for around 4.8% of naive CD4, under 4% of naive CD8, over 2% of memory CD4, and around 0.44% of memory CD8 clonotypes. Pairwise subsampling indicated that sequencing depth was expected to affect the degree of clonotype sharing among donors. Incomplete sequencing was indicated by rarefaction of sorted-subset datasets, despite the large sequencing depth. Compared with non-shared clonotypes, the clonotypes found in all four sorted-subset donors had higher generation probabilities. Naive subsets generally had larger estimated clonotype richness than memory subsets did. The small number of donors limited the genetic and exposure-history diversity represented. Only blood was sampled, and tissue TCR repertoires likely differ from those in blood.

Trimming costs V 4 bases and J 2 bases, and their ends lie 9 bases apart. The CDR1 and CDR2 encoded by the germline V gene are SGHRS and YFSETQ. The CDR3 goes from the cysteine to the phenylalanine over 14 residues. The entry retains the CDR3 DNA only, 42 bases that are in frame from base 1. Healthy HIV-negative adults with no recently reported acute infections or vaccinations were included as donors. All donors were Caucasian adults living in Nashville, Tennessee, USA. CD4+ T cells were enriched by magnetic negative selection, after which naive cells were positively selected on CD45RA and the negative fraction was taken as the memory subset. Blood was obtained by leukapheresis, after which PBMCs were separated by Ficoll-Histopaque density gradient centrifugation and cryopreserved in liquid nitrogen vapor phase. Purity and quantity of every magnetically sorted T cell population were checked by analytical flow cytometry. From each sorted fraction, genomic DNA was isolated and quantified by UV absorbance on a Nanodrop 2000c.

With respect to this clone: Its specific antigen is unknown. No much larger clonotype is one base removed from it; base qualities were not supplied.

Using the deep immunoSEQ assay, multiplex PCR amplified TCR CDR3 regions from genomic DNA. For each cell subset, the extracted genomic DNA was distributed evenly across all wells of several immunoSEQ 96-well plates, and each plate served as one replicate. For sorted subsets, approximately 190 ng genomic DNA, equal to tens of thousands of T cell genomes, was loaded into each replicate PCR. Purified libraries were quantified with a Qubit 3.0 fluorometer, sized on a Bioanalyzer 2100, and re-quantified with the KAPA Library Quantification kit. A separate single-read 150-cycle Illumina NextSeq 550 flow cell was used to sequence each immunoSEQ 96-well plate. Per the authors' processing: Because the immunoSEQ output held only junctional sequences and lacked quality scores, the filtering could not match the filtering applied to full-length reads. To assign V/J genes and CDR3, sequences were annotated using PyIR, a Python wrapper for IgBLAST v1.9, with IMGT germline references. Any read was removed if the V/J assignment was weak (E-value above 1e-6), the CDR3 was missing, or the read contained stop codons, out-of-frame junctions, or ambiguous translated residues. A V3J clonotype was defined by an identical inferred V gene, J gene, and CDR3 amino acid sequence. The percentage overlap between two repertoires was calculated by dividing the number of shared unique clonotypes by the size of the smaller repertoire. Three approaches were used to assess repertoire richness: RTK rarefaction, the Chao1 estimator, and Recon v2.1 estimates of unobserved clonotypes. OLGA was used to compute generation probabilities for all TCRbeta clonotypes that the gDNA method yielded from a handful of donors. This is the immuneACCESS table as TCRdb keeps it, with only in-frame sequences that have V and J called. A part of the clones is gone; compared with another copy, unresolved V genes explain less than half, and the rest is unexplained. V, J and clone size are taken as reported in that table, and D and trimming were inferred from the DNA itself. The sample table contains some 2,500,000 clones; only one count was recorded for approximately 90% of them. The top ten clonotypes cover 0.37% of the sample.

Recombination joined TRBV5-1 with TRBJ2-2; the D gene assignment is ambiguous. The clonotype originates from a man between 18 and 29 years old in good health. Some clones in this sample may be carry-over from other donors' samples. The specimen sequenced was naive CD4+ T cells from PBMCs. Per the publication, the cell subset or site label means: CD45RA+ positively selected. The DNA reads as follows: TGCGCCAGCAGCCCCAACGCAAACACCGGGGAGCTGTTTTTT. Translated, it reads CASSPNANTGELFF.